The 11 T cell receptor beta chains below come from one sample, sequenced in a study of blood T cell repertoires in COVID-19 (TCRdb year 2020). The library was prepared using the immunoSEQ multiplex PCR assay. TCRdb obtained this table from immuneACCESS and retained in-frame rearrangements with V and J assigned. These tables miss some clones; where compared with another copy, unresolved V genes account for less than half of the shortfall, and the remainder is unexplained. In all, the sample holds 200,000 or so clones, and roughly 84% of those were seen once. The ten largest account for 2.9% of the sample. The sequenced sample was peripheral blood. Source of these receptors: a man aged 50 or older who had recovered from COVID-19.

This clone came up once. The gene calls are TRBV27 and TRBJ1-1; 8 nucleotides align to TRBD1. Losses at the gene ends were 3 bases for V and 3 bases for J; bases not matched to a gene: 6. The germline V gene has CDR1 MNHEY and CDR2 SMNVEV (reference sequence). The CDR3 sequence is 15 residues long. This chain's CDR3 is CASSFSAGGDTEAFF. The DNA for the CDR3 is TGTGCCAGCAGTTTCAGTGCAGGGGGCGACACTGAAGCTTTCTTT.

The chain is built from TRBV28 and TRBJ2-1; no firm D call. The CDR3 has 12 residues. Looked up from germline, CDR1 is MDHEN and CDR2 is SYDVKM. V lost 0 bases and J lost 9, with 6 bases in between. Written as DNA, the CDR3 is TGTGCCAGCAGTTTATGGGCAACTGAGCAGTTCTTC. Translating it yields CASSLWATEQFF.

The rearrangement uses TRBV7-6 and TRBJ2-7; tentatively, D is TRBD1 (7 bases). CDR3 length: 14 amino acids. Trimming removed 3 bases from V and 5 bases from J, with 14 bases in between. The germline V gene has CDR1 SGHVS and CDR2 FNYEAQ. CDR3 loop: CASSFNRGGHEQYF. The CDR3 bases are TGTGCCAGCAGCTTCAACAGGGGAGGTCACGAGCAGTACTTC. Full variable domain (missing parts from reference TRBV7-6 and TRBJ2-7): GAGVSQSPRYKVTKRGQDVALRCDPISGHVSLYWYRQALGQGPEFLTYFNYEAQQDKSGLPNDRFSAERPEGSISTLTIQRTEQRDSAMYRCASSFNRGGHEQYFGPGTRLTVT.

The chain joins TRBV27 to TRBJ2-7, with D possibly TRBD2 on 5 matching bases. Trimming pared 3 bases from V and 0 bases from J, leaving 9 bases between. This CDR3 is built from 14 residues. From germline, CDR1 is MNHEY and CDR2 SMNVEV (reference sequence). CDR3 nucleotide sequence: TGTGCCAGCAGTTTGGCGGGCCCCTCCTACGAGCAGTACTTC. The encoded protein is CASSLAGPSYEQYF.

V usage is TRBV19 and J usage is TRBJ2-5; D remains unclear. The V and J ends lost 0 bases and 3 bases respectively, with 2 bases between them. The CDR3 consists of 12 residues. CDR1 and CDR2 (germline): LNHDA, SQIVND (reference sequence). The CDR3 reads CASSIDEETQYF. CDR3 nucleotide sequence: TGTGCCAGTAGTATAGACGAAGAGACCCAGTACTTC.

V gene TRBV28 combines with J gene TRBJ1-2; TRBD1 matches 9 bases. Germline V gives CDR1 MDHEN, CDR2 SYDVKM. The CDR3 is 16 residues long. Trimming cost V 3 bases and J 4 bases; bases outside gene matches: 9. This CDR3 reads CASSFITGGRGYGYTF. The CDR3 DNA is TGTGCCAGCAGTTTCATAACAGGGGGCAGGGGCTATGGCTACACCTTC.

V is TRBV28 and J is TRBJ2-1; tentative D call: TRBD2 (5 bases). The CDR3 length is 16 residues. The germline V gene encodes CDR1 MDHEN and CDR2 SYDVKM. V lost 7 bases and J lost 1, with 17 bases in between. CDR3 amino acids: CASTLPGSGSYNEQFF. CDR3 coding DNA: TGTGCCAGCACCCTACCGGGATCTGGGTCCTACAATGAGCAGTTCTTC.

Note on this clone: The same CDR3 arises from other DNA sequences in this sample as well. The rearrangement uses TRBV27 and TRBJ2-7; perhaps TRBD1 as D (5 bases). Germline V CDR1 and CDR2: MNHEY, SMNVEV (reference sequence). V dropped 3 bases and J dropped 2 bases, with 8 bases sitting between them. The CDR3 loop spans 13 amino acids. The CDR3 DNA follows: TGTGCCAGCAGTTTGGGGCAGACCTACGAGCAGTACTTC. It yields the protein CASSLGQTYEQYF.

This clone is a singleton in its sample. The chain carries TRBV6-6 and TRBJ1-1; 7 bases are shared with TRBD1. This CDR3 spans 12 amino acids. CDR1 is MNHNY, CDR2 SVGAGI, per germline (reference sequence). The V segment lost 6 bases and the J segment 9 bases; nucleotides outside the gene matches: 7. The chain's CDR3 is CASSLSGQKAFF. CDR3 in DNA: TGTGCCAGCAGCCTCTCGGGACAGAAAGCTTTCTTT.

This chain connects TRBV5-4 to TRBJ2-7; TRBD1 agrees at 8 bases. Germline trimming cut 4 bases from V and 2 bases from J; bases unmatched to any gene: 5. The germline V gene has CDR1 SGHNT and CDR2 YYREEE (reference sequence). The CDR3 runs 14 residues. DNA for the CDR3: TGTGCCAGCAGCAGACAGGGGTTGGCCTACGAGCAGTACTTC. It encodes CASSRQGLAYEQYF. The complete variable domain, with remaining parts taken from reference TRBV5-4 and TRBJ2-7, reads ETGVTQSPTHLIKTRGQQVTLRCSSQSGHNTVSWYQQALGQGPQFIFQYYREEENGRGNFPPRFSGLQFPNYSSELNVNALELDDSALYLCASSRQGLAYEQYFGPGTRLTVT.

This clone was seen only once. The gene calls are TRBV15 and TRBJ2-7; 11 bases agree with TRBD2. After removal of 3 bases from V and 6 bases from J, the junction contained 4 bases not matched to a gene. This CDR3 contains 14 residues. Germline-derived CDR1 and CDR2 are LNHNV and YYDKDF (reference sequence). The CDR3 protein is CATSSLAGGFEQYF. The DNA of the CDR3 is TGTGCCACCAGCAGTCTAGCGGGAGGTTTCGAGCAGTACTTC. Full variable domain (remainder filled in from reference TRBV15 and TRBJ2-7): DAMVIQNPRYQVTQFGKPVTLSCSQTLNHNVMYWYQQKSSQAPKLLFHYYDKDFNNEADTPDNFQSRRPNTSFCFLDIRSPGLGDTAMYLCATSSLAGGFEQYFGPGTRLTVT.